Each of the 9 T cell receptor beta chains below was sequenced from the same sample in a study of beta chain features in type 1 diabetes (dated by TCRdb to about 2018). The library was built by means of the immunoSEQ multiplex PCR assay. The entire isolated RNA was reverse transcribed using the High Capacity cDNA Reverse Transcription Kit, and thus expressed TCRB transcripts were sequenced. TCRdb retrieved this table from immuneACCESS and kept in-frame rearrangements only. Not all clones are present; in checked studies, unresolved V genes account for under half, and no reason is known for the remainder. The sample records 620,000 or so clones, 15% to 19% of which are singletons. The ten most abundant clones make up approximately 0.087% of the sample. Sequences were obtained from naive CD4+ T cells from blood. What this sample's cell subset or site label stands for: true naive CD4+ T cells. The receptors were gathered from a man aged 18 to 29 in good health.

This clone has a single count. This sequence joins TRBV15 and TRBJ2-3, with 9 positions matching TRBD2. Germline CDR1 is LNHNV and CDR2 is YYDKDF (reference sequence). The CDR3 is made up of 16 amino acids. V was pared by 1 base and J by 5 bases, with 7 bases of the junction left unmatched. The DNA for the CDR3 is TGTGCCACCAGCAGAGCCGGGACTAGCCAGTTAGATACGCAGTATTTT. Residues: CATSRAGTSQLDTQYF. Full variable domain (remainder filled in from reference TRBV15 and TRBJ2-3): DAMVIQNPRYQVTQFGKPVTLSCSQTLNHNVMYWYQQKSSQAPKLLFHYYDKDFNNEADTPDNFQSRRPNTSFCFLDIRSPGLGDTAMYLCATSRAGTSQLDTQYFGPGTRLTVL.

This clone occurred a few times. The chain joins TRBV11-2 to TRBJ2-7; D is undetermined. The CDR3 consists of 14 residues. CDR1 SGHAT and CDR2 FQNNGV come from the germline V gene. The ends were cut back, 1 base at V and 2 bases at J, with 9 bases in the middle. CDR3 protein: CASSLAWQAYEQYF. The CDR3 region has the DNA TGTGCCAGCAGCTTAGCGTGGCAGGCCTACGAGCAGTACTTC.

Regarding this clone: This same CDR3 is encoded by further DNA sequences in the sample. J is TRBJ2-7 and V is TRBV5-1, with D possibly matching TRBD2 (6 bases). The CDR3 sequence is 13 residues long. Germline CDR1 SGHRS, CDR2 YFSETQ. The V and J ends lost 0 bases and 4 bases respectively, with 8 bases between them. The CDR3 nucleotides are TGCGCCAGCAGCTTGGGGAGGGATTACGAGCAGTACTTC. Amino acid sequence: CASSLGRDYEQYF.

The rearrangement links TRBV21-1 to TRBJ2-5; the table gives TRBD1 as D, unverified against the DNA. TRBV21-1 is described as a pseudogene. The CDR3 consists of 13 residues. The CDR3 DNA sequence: TGTGCCAGCACCAGACAGGGACAAGAGACCCAGTACTTC. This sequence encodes CASTRQGQETQYF.

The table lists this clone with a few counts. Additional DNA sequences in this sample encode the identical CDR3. This CDR3 reads CASSLDGGLSTEAFF. The CDR3 bases are TGTGCCAGCAGCTTAGACGGGGGGCTGAGCACTGAAGCTTTCTTT. The gene calls are TRBV7-9 and TRBJ1-1; D is possibly TRBD1 (6 bases). CDR1 and CDR2 (germline): SEHNR, FQNEAQ (reference sequence). The germline V and J ends were trimmed by 1 base and 4 bases, with 13 bases remaining between them. This CDR3 comprises 15 residues.

Written as DNA, the CDR3 is TGTGCCAGCAGTGAATTCGGAGGGGGCCCCGCTAATGAAAAACTGTTTTTT. Protein product: CASSEFGGGPANEKLFF. The V and J genes are TRBV25-1 and TRBJ1-4, with TRBD1 identical over 7 bases. This CDR3 comprises 17 residues. Germline V gene sequence: CDR1 MGHDK, CDR2 SYGVNS. The ends lost 1 base at V and 3 bases at J; junction bases unmatched: 8.

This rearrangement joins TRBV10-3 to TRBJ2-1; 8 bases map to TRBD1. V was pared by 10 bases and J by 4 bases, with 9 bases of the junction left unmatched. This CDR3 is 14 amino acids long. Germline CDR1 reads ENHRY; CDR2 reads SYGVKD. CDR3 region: CASRRTGIYNEQFF. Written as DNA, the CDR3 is TGTGCCAGCCGACGGACAGGGATTTACAATGAGCAGTTCTTC.

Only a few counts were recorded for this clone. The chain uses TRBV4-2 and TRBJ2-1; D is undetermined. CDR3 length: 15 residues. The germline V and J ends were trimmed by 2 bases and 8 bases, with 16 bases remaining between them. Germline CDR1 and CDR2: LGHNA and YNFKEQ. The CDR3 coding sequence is TGTGCCAGCAGCCAAAACAGTCTAGATGGCCATGAGCAGTTCTTC. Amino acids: CASSQNSLDGHEQFF.

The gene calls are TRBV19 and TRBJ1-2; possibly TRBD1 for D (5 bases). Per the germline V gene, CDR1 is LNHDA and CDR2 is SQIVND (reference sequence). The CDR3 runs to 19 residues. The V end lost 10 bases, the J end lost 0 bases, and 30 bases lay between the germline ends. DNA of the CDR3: TGTGCCACTTTGGGGCCCTCTGTATGGCCCGATACAACTAACTATGGCTACACCTTC. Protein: CATLGPSVWPDTTNYGYTF.